This is a list of T cell receptor beta chains from one sample in a study of T cells after yellow fever vaccination. TCRdb reprocessed the 5' RACE reads via MiXCR and lists one record per CDR3 protein. In the table there are 350,000 to 450,000 distinct CDR3 sequences, around a sixth of which are singletons. The starting material was PBMCs, obtained before the yellow fever booster vaccination. The source is a man between 18 and 35 years old who received the YFV17D yellow fever vaccine. Both conserved end residues are part of each CDR3. Each record gives: J gene, D gene, clone size, V gene, CDR3 protein, CDR3 DNA. D genes are given only for firm matches. Size is omitted from some rows. Given values are once, few, many or a class for expanded clones.

TRBJ1-6 TRBD1 - TRBV7-2 CASSLFQGAPGSPLHF TGTGCCAGCAGCTTATTTCAGGGGGCCCCGGGTTCACCCCTCCACTTT
TRBJ1-1 TRBD1 - TRBV15 CATTPTGVGEAFF TGTGCCACCACCCCGACAGGGGTAGGTGAAGCTTTCTTT
TRBJ2-2 - - TRBV5-1 CASSLASGFNTGELFF TGCGCCAGCAGCTTGGCATCCGGATTCAACACCGGGGAGCTGTTTTTT
TRBJ2-1 - - TRBV7-9 CASSFITPGNEQFF TGTGCCAGCAGTTTCATCACTCCGGGGAATGAGCAGTTCTTC
TRBJ2-2 - - TRBV9 CASSVEALSGELFF TGTGCCAGCAGCGTAGAGGCCCTCTCGGGGGAGCTGTTTTTT
TRBJ2-3 - few TRBV7-2 CASSLGYQPNTQYF TGTGCCAGCAGCTTAGGGTACCAGCCAAATACGCAGTATTTT
TRBJ2-1 - few TRBV20-1 CSAPVLGRLDEQFF TGCAGTGCTCCGGTCCTGGGGCGCCTAGATGAGCAGTTCTTC
TRBJ2-3 - few TRBV12-3/TRBV12-4 CASRLGGGDTQYF TGTGCCAGCAGACTAGGGGGGGGAGATACGCAGTATTTT
TRBJ2-1 - - TRBV27 CASTRLDEQFF TGTGCCAGCACCCGCCTCGATGAGCAGTTCTTC
TRBJ1-2 TRBD1 - TRBV6-5 CASSTGGLYGYTF TGTGCCAGCAGTACAGGGGGCCTCTATGGCTACACCTTC
TRBJ1-2 TRBD1 - TRBV29-1 CSVGEGAGYTF TGCAGCGTTGGAGAGGGGGCCGGCTACACCTTC
TRBJ1-6 - few TRBV6-5 CASSYSRKGHNSPLHF TGTGCCAGCAGTTACTCGAGAAAGGGGCATAATTCACCCCTCCACTTT
TRBJ1-1 - - TRBV6-5 CASRIRSTNTEAFF TGTGCCAGCAGAATCCGGTCCACGAACACTGAAGCTTTCTTT
TRBJ2-5 TRBD1 - TRBV6-6 CASSSRLSGTDQETQYF TGTGCCAGCAGTTCCCGTCTGTCCGGGACAGACCAAGAGACCCAGTACTTC
TRBJ2-5 - - TRBV25-1 CASSAVGWETQYF TGTGCCAGCAGTGCCGTTGGATGGGAGACCCAGTACTTC
TRBJ1-4 TRBD1 - TRBV5-5 CASSPYTGGYEKLFF TGTGCCAGCAGCCCGTACACAGGGGGCTATGAAAAACTGTTTTTT
TRBJ2-7 TRBD1 few TRBV3-1 CASSQATGAYEQYF TGTGCCAGCAGCCAAGCGACAGGGGCCTACGAGCAGTACTTC
TRBJ2-2 - - TRBV11-2 CASSSLRGPRGGELFF TGTGCCAGCAGCTCCCTTCGGGGGCCAAGGGGCGGGGAGCTGTTTTTT